The clone carrying this T cell receptor beta chain was detected once. This entry belongs to a study of T cell changes during pregnancy in multiple sclerosis. Using immunoSEQ multiplex PCR, the repertoire was profiled, and TCRdb retains in-frame clones only, with some absent. The sample lists more than 85,000 clones; 85% to 95% were seen once. V was cut by 2 bases and J by 7 bases, with 8 bases left in between. Germline values: CDR1 SQVTM, CDR2 ANQGSEA. This CDR3 comprises 11 residues. This chain links TRBV29-1 with TRBJ1-2; D is unresolved. The receptor comes from a female donor with multiple sclerosis, enrolled in a pregnancy study. The sample in question was peripheral blood, obtained in the second trimester of pregnancy. As DNA, the CDR3 is TGCAGCGTTGAAACGGGAGGTGGCTACACCTTC. Amino acids: CSVETGGGYTF.